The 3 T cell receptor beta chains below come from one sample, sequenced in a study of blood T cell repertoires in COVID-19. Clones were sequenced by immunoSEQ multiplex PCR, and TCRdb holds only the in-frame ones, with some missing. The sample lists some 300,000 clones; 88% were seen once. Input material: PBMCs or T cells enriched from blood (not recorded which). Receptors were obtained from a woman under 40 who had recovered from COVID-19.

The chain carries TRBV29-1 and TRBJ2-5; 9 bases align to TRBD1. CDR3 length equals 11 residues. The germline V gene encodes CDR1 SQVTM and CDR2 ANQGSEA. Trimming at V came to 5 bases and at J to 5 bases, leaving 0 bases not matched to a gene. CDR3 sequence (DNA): TGCAGCGTTACAGGGGGCGAGACCCAGTACTTC. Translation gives CSVTGGETQYF.

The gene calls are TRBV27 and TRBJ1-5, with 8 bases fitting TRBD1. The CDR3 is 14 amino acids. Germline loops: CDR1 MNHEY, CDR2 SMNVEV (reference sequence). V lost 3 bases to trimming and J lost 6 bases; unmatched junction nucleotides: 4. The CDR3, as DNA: TGTGCCAGCAGTTTTACAGGGGGAGGTCAGCCCCAGCATTTT. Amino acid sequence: CASSFTGGGQPQHF.

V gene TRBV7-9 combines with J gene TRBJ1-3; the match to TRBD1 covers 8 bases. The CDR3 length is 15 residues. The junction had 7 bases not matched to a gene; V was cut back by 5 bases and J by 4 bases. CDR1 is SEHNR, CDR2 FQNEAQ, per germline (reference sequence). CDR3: CASSTQTGVGNTIYF. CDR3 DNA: TGTGCCAGCAGCACACAGACAGGGGTCGGAAACACCATATATTTT.